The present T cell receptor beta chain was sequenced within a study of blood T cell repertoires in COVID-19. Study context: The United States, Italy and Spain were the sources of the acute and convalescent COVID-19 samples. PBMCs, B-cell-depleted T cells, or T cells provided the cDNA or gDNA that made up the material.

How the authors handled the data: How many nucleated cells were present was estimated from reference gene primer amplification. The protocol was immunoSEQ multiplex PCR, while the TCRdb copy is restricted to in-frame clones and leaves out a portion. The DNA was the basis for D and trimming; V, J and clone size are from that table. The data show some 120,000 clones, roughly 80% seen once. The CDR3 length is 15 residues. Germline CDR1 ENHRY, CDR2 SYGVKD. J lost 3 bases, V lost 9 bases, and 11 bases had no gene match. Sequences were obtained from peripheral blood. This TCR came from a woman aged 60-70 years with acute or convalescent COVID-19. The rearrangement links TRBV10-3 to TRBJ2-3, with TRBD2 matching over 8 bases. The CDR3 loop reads CAIRSGGEVTDTQYF. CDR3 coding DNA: TGTGCCATTCGAAGCGGGGGCGAGGTGACAGATACGCAGTATTTT.